This T cell receptor beta chain emerged from a study of blood T cell repertoires in COVID-19. In the study overall: Collection of acute and convalescent COVID-19 samples took place in the United States, Italy and Spain.

V was clipped by 3 bases and J by 0 bases; unmatched bases: 6. CDR1 and CDR2 from the germline V gene are MNHEY and SVGEGT. The CDR3 is 17 residues long. TCRdb's table, derived via immunoSEQ multiplex PCR, lists solely in-frame clones and lacks some. Altogether 180,000 or so clones are present, about 85% being singletons, with the ten largest covering roughly 8.2%. What was sequenced was peripheral blood. The V and J genes are TRBV6-2 or TRBV6-3 and TRBJ2-1; TRBD2 matches at 9 bases. This TCR was recovered from a woman aged 55 to 70 with acute or convalescent COVID-19. CDR3 nucleotides: TGTGCCAGCAGTTATTACGCTAGCGGGGACTCCTACAATGAGCAGTTCTTC. Amino acid sequence: CASSYYASGDSYNEQFF.